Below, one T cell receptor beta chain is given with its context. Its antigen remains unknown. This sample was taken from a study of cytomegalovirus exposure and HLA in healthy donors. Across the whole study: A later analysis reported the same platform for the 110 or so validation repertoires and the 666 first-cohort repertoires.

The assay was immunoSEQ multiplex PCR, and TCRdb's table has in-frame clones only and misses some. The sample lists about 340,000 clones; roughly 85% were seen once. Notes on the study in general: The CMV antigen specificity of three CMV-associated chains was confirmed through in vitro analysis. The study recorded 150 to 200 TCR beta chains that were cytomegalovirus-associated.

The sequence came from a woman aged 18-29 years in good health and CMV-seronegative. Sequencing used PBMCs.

In DNA form, the CDR3 reads TGTGCCAGCAGCTTAGAAGCGGGAGGGCCATACGAGCAGTACTTC. Encoded protein: CASSLEAGGPYEQYF. The chain is built from TRBV7-9 and TRBJ2-7, with 10 nucleotides matching TRBD2. CDR1 is SEHNR and CDR2 is FQNEAQ in the germline V gene (reference sequence). Germline trimming cut 1 base from V and 4 bases from J; bases unmatched to any gene: 4. This CDR3 comprises 15 residues.